Listed below are T cell receptor beta chains from one sample, sequenced in a study of OX40 agonist ivuxolimab in advanced cancers. TCRdb's copy holds only in-frame clones and misses some; the assay was immunoSEQ multiplex PCR. There are 75,000 to 95,000 clones in the sample; around 90% occur only once, and roughly 0.5% lies in the top ten. This specimen consisted of CD4+ or CD8+ T cells sorted from blood, obtained in a trial of the OX40 agonist ivuxolimab. The receptors were sampled from an adult with an advanced solid tumor such as melanoma, head and neck, liver or kidney cancer. Each CDR3 is given with its conserved first and last residue. A D gene is named only where the DNA matches it firmly. The size of a clone is reported for some rows only, either as once, few or many, or as a class for expanded clones.

>TRBJ2-5|-|TRBV11-2|-
CASSIGAGKLETQYF
TGTGCCAGCAGCATTGGGGCGGGAAAGCTAGAGACCCAGTACTTC
>TRBJ2-5|-|TRBV19|once
CASSMAQGRATQYF
TGTGCCAGTAGTATGGCGCAGGGGCGGGCGACCCAGTACTTC
>TRBJ1-1|TRBD1|TRBV5-1|-
CASSFGTENTEAFF
TGCGCCAGCAGTTTCGGGACAGAGAACACTGAAGCTTTCTTT
>TRBJ2-1|TRBD2|TRBV10-3|-
CATKGREDSGGHEQFF
TGTGCCACCAAAGGTCGGGAGGACTCGGGGGGTCATGAGCAGTTCTTC
>TRBJ1-1|-|TRBV30|-
CAWSRGGDTEAFF
TGTGCCTGGAGTAGGGGGGGGGACACTGAAGCTTTCTTT
>TRBJ2-1|-|TRBV19|-
CASAGYNEQFF
TGTGCCAGTGCCGGGTACAATGAGCAGTTCTTC
>TRBJ1-1|-|TRBV6-1|-
CASSWTSSNTEAFF
TGTGCCAGCAGTTGGACATCCTCGAACACTGAAGCTTTCTTT
>TRBJ2-2|TRBD2|TRBV5-1|-
CASSLAVDTGELFF
TGCGCCAGCAGCCTAGCGGTAGACACCGGGGAGCTGTTTTTT
>TRBJ1-3|-|TRBV2|once
CASSGGLGNTIYF
TGTGCCAGCAGTGGGGGGTTGGGAAACACCATATATTTT
>TRBJ1-2|-|TRBV27|-
CASSLSRQANYGYTF
TGTGCCAGCAGTTTATCGAGGCAGGCTAACTATGGCTACACCTTC
>TRBJ2-7|-|TRBV21-1|-
CASSRRDRNRYEQYF
TGTGCCAGCAGCCGCCGGGACCGGAACCGCTACGAGCAGTACTTC
>TRBJ1-2|-|TRBV6-5|few
CAAYYYGYTF
TGTGCCGCGTATTACTATGGCTACACCTTC
>TRBJ2-6|-|TRBV30|-
CAWSVRGSGANVLTF
TGTGCCTGGAGTGTACGGGGCTCTGGGGCCAACGTCCTGACTTTC
>TRBJ2-5|TRBD2|TRBV19|-
CASSLLSGSWETQYF
TGTGCCAGTAGTTTACTTAGCGGGAGTTGGGAGACCCAGTACTTC
>TRBJ2-7|-|TRBV11-3|-
CASSRSPAGSSYEQYF
TGTGCCAGCAGCCGAAGTCCCGCCGGGAGCTCCTACGAGCAGTACTTC
>TRBJ1-5|-|TRBV6-5|-
CASSSWGVNSNQPQHF
TGTGCCAGCAGTTCTTGGGGCGTCAATAGCAATCAGCCCCAGCATTTT
>TRBJ1-1|-|TRBV28|few
CASSLLTEAFF
TGTGCCAGCAGTTTGCTCACTGAAGCTTTCTTT
>TRBJ2-2|-|TRBV27|-
CASKRDFLNTGELFF
TGTGCCAGCAAAAGGGACTTCTTAAACACCGGGGAGCTGTTTTTT
>TRBJ2-1|TRBD2|TRBV6-6|-
CASSREGEYNEQFF
TGTGCCAGCAGTCGGGAGGGGGAATACAATGAGCAGTTCTTC
>TRBJ1-6|TRBD1|TRBV5-1|-
CASSLDGQGGNSPLHF
TGCGCCAGCAGCTTGGACGGGCAGGGGGGGAATTCACCCCTCCACTTT
>TRBJ1-2|-|TRBV25-1|-
CASSEGSRGGGYTF
TGTGCCAGCAGTGAAGGTTCCAGGGGAGGCGGCTACACCTTC
>TRBJ2-7|TRBD1|TRBV5-1|-
CASSQTGSSYEQYF
TGCGCCAGCAGCCAGACAGGGAGCTCCTACGAGCAGTACTTC
>TRBJ2-1|TRBD1|TRBV30|once
CAWSSKRTGGSEQFF
TGTGCCTGGAGTAGTAAAAGGACAGGGGGCAGCGAGCAGTTCTTC
>TRBJ1-2|TRBD1|TRBV5-1|-
CASSLTGENYGYTF
TGCGCCAGCAGCTTGACAGGGGAGAACTATGGCTACACCTTC
>TRBJ1-1|TRBD1|TRBV6-6|-
CASIQGQGGTEAFF
TGTGCCAGCATCCAGGGGCAGGGGGGAACTGAAGCTTTCTTT
>TRBJ2-5|TRBD2|TRBV19|-
CASSIEGGRPQETQYF
TGTGCCAGTAGTATAGAGGGGGGGAGACCCCAAGAGACCCAGTACTTC
>TRBJ2-7|TRBD2|TRBV5-4|-
CASSWREGPNSYEQYF
TGTGCCAGCAGTTGGAGGGAGGGGCCTAACTCCTACGAGCAGTACTTC
>TRBJ1-5|-|TRBV6-1|-
CASSDGFSNQPQHF
TGTGCCAGCAGTGACGGGTTTAGCAATCAGCCCCAGCATTTT
>TRBJ2-5|-|TRBV2|-
CASSEERVLQETQYF
TGTGCCAGCAGTGAAGAGAGAGTCCTTCAAGAGACCCAGTACTTC
>TRBJ2-7|-|TRBV7-9|-
CASSLQGNTYEQYF
TGTGCCAGCAGCTTACAGGGGAACACCTACGAGCAGTACTTC
>TRBJ2-1|-|TRBV20-1|-
CSARGLGEQFF
TGCAGTGCTAGAGGGCTTGGTGAGCAGTTCTTC
>TRBJ1-3|-|TRBV5-1|-
CASSPGTAGNTIYF
TGCGCCAGCAGCCCCGGGACGGCTGGAAACACCATATATTTT